This TCR beta chain was found in a study of T cells in tuberculosis. Study details: T cells were selected with CD1B tetramers loaded with glucose monomycolate.

Germline values: CDR1 MDHEN, CDR2 SYDVKM. The CDR3 extends over 12 amino acids. Trimming removed 3 bases from V and 1 base from J, with 3 bases in between. Study conclusions and caveats: Smaller distances to GMM-specific TCRs suggested their expansion in active tuberculosis.

Remarks on this clone: Its antigen remains unknown.

Only in-frame clones appear in the TCRdb table, and some are missing; sequencing was by immunoSEQ multiplex PCR. The data hold under 40,000 clones, with approximately 85% observed a single time. Specified time point: new active TB diagnosis, blood taken before or within 7 days of starting treatment. This chain links TRBV28 with TRBJ1-2, with D unclear. The material was PBMCs, obtained at tuberculosis diagnosis. The TCR comes from an adult with tuberculosis. In DNA, the CDR3 is TGTGCCAGCAGTTTCAATAACTATGGCTACACCTTC. Its protein product is CASSFNNYGYTF.